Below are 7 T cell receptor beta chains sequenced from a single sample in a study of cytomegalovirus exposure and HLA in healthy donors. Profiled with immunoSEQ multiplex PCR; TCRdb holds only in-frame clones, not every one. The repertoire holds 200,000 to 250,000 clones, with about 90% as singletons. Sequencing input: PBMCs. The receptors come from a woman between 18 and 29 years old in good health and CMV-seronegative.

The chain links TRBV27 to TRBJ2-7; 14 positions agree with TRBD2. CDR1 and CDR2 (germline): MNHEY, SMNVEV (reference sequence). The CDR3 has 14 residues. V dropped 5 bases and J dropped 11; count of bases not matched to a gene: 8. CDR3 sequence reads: CASSPLGLAGVKYF. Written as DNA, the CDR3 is TGTGCCAGCAGTCCGCTGGGACTAGCGGGGGTTAAGTACTTC.

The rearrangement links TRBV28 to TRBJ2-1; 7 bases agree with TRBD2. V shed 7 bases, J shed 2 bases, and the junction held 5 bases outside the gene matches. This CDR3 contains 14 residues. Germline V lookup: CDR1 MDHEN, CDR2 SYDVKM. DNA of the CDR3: TGTGCCAGCATTGGGGGGGAAACCTACAATGAGCAGTTCTTC. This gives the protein CASIGGETYNEQFF.

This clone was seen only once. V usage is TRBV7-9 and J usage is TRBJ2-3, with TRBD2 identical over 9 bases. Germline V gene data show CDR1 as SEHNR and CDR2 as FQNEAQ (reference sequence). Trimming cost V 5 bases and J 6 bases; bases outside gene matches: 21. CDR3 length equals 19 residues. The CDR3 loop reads CASSAPVGTSPGEGDTQYF. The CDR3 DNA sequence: TGTGCCAGCAGCGCCCCCGTAGGGACTAGCCCGGGAGAGGGGGATACGCAGTATTTT.

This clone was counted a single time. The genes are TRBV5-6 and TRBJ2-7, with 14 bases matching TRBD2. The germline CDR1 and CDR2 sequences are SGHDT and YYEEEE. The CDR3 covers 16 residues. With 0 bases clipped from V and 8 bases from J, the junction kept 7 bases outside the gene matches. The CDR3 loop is CASSLGTGLAGVQQYF. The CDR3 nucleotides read TGTGCCAGCAGCTTGGGTACGGGACTAGCGGGAGTCCAGCAGTACTTC.

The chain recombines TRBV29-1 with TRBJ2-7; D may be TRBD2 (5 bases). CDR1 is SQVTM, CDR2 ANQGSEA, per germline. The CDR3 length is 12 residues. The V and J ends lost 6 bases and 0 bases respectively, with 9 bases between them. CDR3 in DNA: TGCAGCGTCAGACGGGGCTCCTACGAGCAGTACTTC. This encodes CSVRRGSYEQYF.

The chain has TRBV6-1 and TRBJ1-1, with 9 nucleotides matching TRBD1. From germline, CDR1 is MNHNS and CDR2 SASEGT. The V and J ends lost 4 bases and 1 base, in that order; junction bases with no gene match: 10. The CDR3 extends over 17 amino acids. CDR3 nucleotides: TGTGCCAGCAGTGGCGCTCCCGGGACAGGGAAGAACACTGAAGCTTTCTTT. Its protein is CASSGAPGTGKNTEAFF.

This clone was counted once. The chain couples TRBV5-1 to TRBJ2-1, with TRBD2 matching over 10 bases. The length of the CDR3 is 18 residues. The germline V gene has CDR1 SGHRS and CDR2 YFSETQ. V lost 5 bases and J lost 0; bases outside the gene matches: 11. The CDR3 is CASRRSLAGGSSYNEQFF. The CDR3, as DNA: TGCGCCAGCAGGCGGTCGTTAGCGGGGGGAAGCTCCTACAATGAGCAGTTCTTC.